Listed below are T cell receptor beta chains from one sample, sequenced in a study of cytomegalovirus exposure and HLA in healthy donors. The table came from immunoSEQ multiplex PCR; TCRdb's copy has only in-frame clones and leaves some out. The sample carries 150,000 or so clones, more than 70% recorded once. Sequences were obtained from PBMCs. These receptors originate from a male donor in good health and CMV-seronegative. Both conserved end residues are part of each CDR3. A D gene is named only where the DNA matches it firmly. Size tells how often a clone was seen (once, few, many) or the class of an expanded clone, and some rows leave it out.

size: -; V: TRBV7-9; D: -; J: TRBJ1-3; DNA: TGTGCCAGCAGCTTACAAACTGCCATATATTTT; CDR3: CASSLQTAIYF
size: -; V: TRBV28; D: -; J: TRBJ1-1; DNA: TGTGCCAGCAGACCCAGGAACACTGAAGCTTTCTTT; CDR3: CASRPRNTEAFF
size: -; V: TRBV7-8; D: TRBD1; J: TRBJ1-2; DNA: TGTGCCAGCAGCAGTCCATATTGGACAGGGCGGGTGTTAACTGACTATGGCTACACCTTC; CDR3: CASSSPYWTGRVLTDYGYTF
size: few; V: TRBV28; D: TRBD1; J: TRBJ2-3; DNA: TGTGCCAGCAGCCAGGGGGCGAAAGATACGCAGTATTTT; CDR3: CASSQGAKDTQYF
size: -; V: TRBV14; D: TRBD1; J: TRBJ2-1; DNA: TGTGCCAGCAGCCAAGAGACAGGGGGGGCCAATGAGCAGTTCTTC; CDR3: CASSQETGGANEQFF
size: -; V: TRBV5-4; D: -; J: TRBJ1-4; DNA: TGTGCCAGCAGTAATCTAAATGAAAAACTGTTTTTT; CDR3: CASSNLNEKLFF
size: -; V: TRBV28; D: -; J: TRBJ2-7; DNA: TGTGCCAGCCAATCTATGGCCTACGAGCAGTACTTC; CDR3: CASQSMAYEQYF
size: few; V: TRBV9; D: -; J: TRBJ1-2; DNA: TGTGCCAGCAGTGAAGCCCCTGGGGCTGGTGGCTATGGCTACACCTTC; CDR3: CASSEAPGAGGYGYTF
size: -; V: TRBV2; D: -; J: TRBJ2-7; DNA: TGTGCCAGCAGTGAACAGAGACCCCGACAGAACCTCTACGAGCAGTACTTT; CDR3: CASSEQRPRQNLYEQYF
size: -; V: TRBV25-1; D: TRBD2; J: TRBJ2-2; DNA: TGTGCCAGCAGTGTCGGGCTAGCGGCTTGGAACACCGGGGAGCTGTTTTTT; CDR3: CASSVGLAAWNTGELFF
size: few; V: TRBV19; D: TRBD2; J: TRBJ2-2; DNA: TGTGCCAGTAGGCGGGTAGCGGGGGGTGGAACCGGGGAGCTGTTTTTT; CDR3: CASRRVAGGGTGELFF
size: many; V: TRBV27; D: TRBD1; J: TRBJ2-2; DNA: TGTGCCAGCAGTTTTCTAGTCCGGGCAGGGGGTTTAGCCGGGGAGCTGTTTTTT; CDR3: CASSFLVRAGGLAGELFF
size: -; V: TRBV28; D: TRBD1; J: TRBJ2-7; DNA: TGTGCCAGCAGGTTACAGGGGCAGGGGTCCTACGAGCAGTACTTC; CDR3: CASRLQGQGSYEQYF
size: -; V: TRBV2; D: -; J: TRBJ2-7; DNA: TGTGCCAGCACTCGTGTTCTCTACGAGCAGTACTTC; CDR3: CASTRVLYEQYF
size: -; V: TRBV7-9; D: TRBD1; J: TRBJ2-3; DNA: TGTGCCAGCAGCCAGGGGGCTGCTCAGAGCACAGATACGCAGTATTTT; CDR3: CASSQGAAQSTDTQYF
size: once; V: TRBV7-9; D: TRBD2; J: TRBJ2-1; DNA: TGTGCCAGCAGCACCCCTAGCGGGAGATGGGACAATGAGCAGTTCTTC; CDR3: CASSTPSGRWDNEQFF
size: -; V: TRBV7-6; D: TRBD1; J: TRBJ1-4; DNA: TGTGCCAGCAGCTCCCCTTCTTGGGTAAATGGACAGGGAAGTCCTAATGAAAAACTGTTTTTT; CDR3: CASSSPSWVNGQGSPNEKLFF